This T cell receptor (beta chain) appears in the sequencing data of a study of blood T cell repertoires in COVID-19. Study-level background: Spain, Italy and the United States supplied samples that represented acute and convalescent COVID-19. PBMCs, B-cell-depleted T cells, or T cells provided the cDNA or gDNA that made up the material.

Trimming shortened V by 4 bases and J by 2 bases, and 15 bases separated the two germline ends. Germline loops: CDR1 SEHNR, CDR2 FQNEAQ (reference sequence). CDR3 length: 16 amino acids. Per the study methods: Amplifying reference gene primers gave estimates of nucleated cell counts. Data came from immunoSEQ multiplex PCR; TCRdb stores just in-frame clones and leaves some out. Clonal size and the V and J genes are those of that table, whereas D and trimming came from the DNA. The sample records roughly 300,000 clones, approximately 85% being singletons. V is TRBV7-9 and J is TRBJ2-1; tentatively, D is TRBD1 (5 bases). Sequenced material: peripheral blood. The TCR originated in a man in his late teens or twenties with active or convalescent COVID-19. The CDR3: CASSSAALGPYNEQFF. The DNA of the CDR3 is TGTGCCAGCAGCTCCGCAGCATTGGGGCCCTACAATGAGCAGTTCTTC.